These T cell receptor beta chains were read from a single sample in a study of resident and recirculating memory T cells in vitiligo. TCRdb's table, derived via immunoSEQ multiplex PCR, lists solely in-frame clones and lacks some. Among 75,000 to 95,000 clones listed, around 92% were seen once. The sequencing input was blood. These receptors were obtained from a male donor with vitiligo. The conserved cysteine and the conserved F or W are not part of the CDR3 here. Each record gives: V gene, CDR3 protein.

>TRBV6-5
ASSYSGTPNYEQY
>TRBV19
ASSIVTGYYGYT
>TRBV7-2
ASSRQGADQPQH
>TRBV6-1
ASSDATDTQY
>TRBV9
ASSVDSGRAEETQY
>TRBV30
AWSVQGADTQY
>TRBV28
ASYQEMNTEAF
>TRBV7-9
ASSLAGLEIEQY
>TRBV6-1
ASLPGGGSNQPQH
>TRBV25-1
ASSARDRDTQPQH
>TRBV18
ASSPGQIYEQY
>TRBV10-2
ASRVPGLGFYEQY
>TRBV2
ASVLGGGNEQF
>TRBV28
ASSTLAGIRGEQY
>TRBV7-2
ASSPGTSFNTQY
>TRBV28
ASGQGAGNTIY
>TRBV2
ASSPGTRIYGYT
>TRBV5-1
ASSWTGEFYNEQF
>TRBV11-1
ASSLRTGGNGAF
>TRBV4-1
ASTPTGQKHYEQY
>TRBV18
ASSTNRGDTEAF
>TRBV11-3
ASSITGATNEKLF
>TRBV27
ASSLAGGGYEQY
>TRBV4-3
ASSQGGLVYNEQF
>TRBV7-9
ASSLAGASGGKNIQY
>TRBV27
ASSLGVSGSTDTQY
>TRBV19
ASSTHGRGGELF
>TRBV4-2
ASSQDVGTDTQY
>TRBV7-2
ASSLVSYEQY
>TRBV11-1
ASRKLGTSGRALYNEQF
>TRBV15
ATSTGQGTGETQY
>TRBV12-5
ASGLGSTTNEKLF
>TRBV5-1
ASSPEAGGNSPLH
>TRBV7-8
ASSPPLRVSYNEQF
>TRBV7-3
ASSDQGSGNTIY
>TRBV19
ASSIGRGVNIQY
>TRBV5-1
ASSSQGGAEQY
>TRBV21-1
ASSTTSSSRSYNEQF
>TRBV2
ASSRQSDTQY
>TRBV7-6
ASSSPRLAGDTGELF
>TRBV7-2
ASSLIRTRNGGELF